This TCR beta chain was obtained from a study of T cell changes during pregnancy in multiple sclerosis. V was cut by 2 bases and J by 8 bases, with 12 bases left in between. CDR3 length equals 12 residues. CDR1 is GTSNPN, CDR2 SVGIG, per germline (reference sequence). Libraries were prepared by immunoSEQ multiplex PCR; TCRdb keeps only in-frame clonotypes and omits some of them. The data hold tens of thousands of clones, with about 91% observed a single time. This TCR derives from a female donor with multiple sclerosis, enrolled in a pregnancy study. Sequenced material: CD8+ T cells from peripheral blood mononuclear cells, taken after pregnancy. The chain couples TRBV30 to TRBJ1-2, with D unresolved. This CDR3 is CAWSPHPRGYTF. DNA for the CDR3: TGTGCCTGGAGTCCTCACCCCCGGGGCTACACCTTC.